Only a few counts were recorded for the clone carrying this TCR beta chain. Each CDR3 protein gets one entry after TCRdb re-called the RT-PCR reads with MiXCR. The sample lists more than 850,000 distinct CDR3 sequences; more than 15% were seen once. The entry originates in a study of patients and donors after allogeneic stem cell transplantation. This CDR3 is built from 18 residues. CDR1 and CDR2 (germline): LNHDA, SQIVND (reference sequence). The V end lost 6 bases, the J end lost 0 bases, and 22 bases lay between the germline ends. J is TRBJ2-3 and V is TRBV19; D gene uncertain. The TCR originated in a human donor who was either an allogeneic HSCT recipient or a stem cell or donor lymphocyte infusion donor (not recorded which). It is not recorded whose cells these are; they may come from a transplant donor. The sequenced sample was blood, either unsorted or a sorted T cell fraction (not recorded which). This chain's CDR3 is CASSSTRASYISTDTQYF. The CDR3 DNA follows: TGTGCCAGTAGCTCAACCCGGGCCTCTTACATTAGCACAGATACGCAGTATTTT.